The text below deals with one TCR beta chain. From the RT-PCR reads, TCRdb called clonotypes with MiXCR, one entry per CDR3 protein. Of fewer than 180,000 distinct CDR3 sequences in the sample, roughly two fifths were seen once. This sample was included in a study of patients and donors after allogeneic stem cell transplantation. Germline V CDR1 and CDR2: MNHEY, SMNVEV (reference sequence). V was clipped by 0 bases and J by 6 bases; unmatched bases: 5. The CDR3 runs to 15 residues. Sequencing was performed on blood, either unsorted or a sorted T cell fraction (not recorded which). The chain links TRBV27 to TRBJ2-1; 7 bases map to TRBD2. The sequence was obtained from a human donor who was either an allogeneic HSCT recipient or a stem cell or donor lymphocyte infusion donor (not recorded which). It is not recorded whose cells these are; they may come from a transplant donor. Here the CDR3 DNA reads TGTGCCAGCAGTTTATCTAGCGGGCGGGGCAATGAGCAGTTCTTC. Amino acid sequence: CASSLSSGRGNEQFF.